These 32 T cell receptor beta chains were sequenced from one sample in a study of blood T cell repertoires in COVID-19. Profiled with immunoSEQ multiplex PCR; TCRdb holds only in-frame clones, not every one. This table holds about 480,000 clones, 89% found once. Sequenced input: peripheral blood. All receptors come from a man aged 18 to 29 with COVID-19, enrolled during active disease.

CDR3 sequence reads: CASSDEGAGGYEQYF. Written as DNA, the CDR3 is TGTGCCAGCAGTGATGAAGGGGCAGGGGGGTACGAGCAGTACTTC. V gene TRBV6-1 combines with J gene TRBJ2-7; a weak D match, TRBD1 (7 bases). With 3 bases removed from V and 4 bases from J, the gap between germline ends came to 16 bases. The germline gives CDR1 MNHNS, CDR2 SASEGT. This CDR3 is 15 amino acids long.

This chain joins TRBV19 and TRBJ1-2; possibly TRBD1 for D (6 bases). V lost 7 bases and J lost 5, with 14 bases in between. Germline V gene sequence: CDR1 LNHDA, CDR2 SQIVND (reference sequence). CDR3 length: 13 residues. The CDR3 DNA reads TGTGCCAGTACAGGGGTAATAGTATATGGCTACACCTTC. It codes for CASTGVIVYGYTF. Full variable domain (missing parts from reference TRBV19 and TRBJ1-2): DGGITQSPKYLFRKEGQNVTLSCEQNLNHDAMYWYRQDPGQGLRLIYYSQIVNDFQKGDIAEGYSVSREKKESFPLTVTSAQKNPTAFYLCASTGVIVYGYTFGSGTRLTVV.

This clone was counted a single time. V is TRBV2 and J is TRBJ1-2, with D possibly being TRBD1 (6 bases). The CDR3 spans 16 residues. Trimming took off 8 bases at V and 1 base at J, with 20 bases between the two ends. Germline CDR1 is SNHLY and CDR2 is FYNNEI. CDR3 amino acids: CASVPGLRGGNYGYTF. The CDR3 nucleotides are TGTGCCAGCGTCCCAGGATTAAGAGGGGGTAACTATGGCTACACCTTC.

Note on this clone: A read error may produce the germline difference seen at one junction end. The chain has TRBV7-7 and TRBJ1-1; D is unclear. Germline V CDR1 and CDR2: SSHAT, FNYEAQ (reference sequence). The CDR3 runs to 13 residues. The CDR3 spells CASSLAVDTEAFF. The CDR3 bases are TGTGCTAGCAGCTTAGCGGTAGACACTGAAGCTTTCTTT.

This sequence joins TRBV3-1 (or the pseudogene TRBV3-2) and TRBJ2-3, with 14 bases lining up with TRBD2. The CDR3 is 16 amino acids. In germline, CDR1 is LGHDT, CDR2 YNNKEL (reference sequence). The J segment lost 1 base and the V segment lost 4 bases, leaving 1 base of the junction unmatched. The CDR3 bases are TGTGCCAGCAGCCTGGGACTAGCGGGGGGCACAGATACGCAGTATTTT. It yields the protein CASSLGLAGGTDTQYF.

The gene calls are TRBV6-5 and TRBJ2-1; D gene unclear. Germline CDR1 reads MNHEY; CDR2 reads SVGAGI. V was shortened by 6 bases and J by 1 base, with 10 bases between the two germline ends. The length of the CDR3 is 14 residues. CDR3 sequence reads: CASSIGESYNEQFF. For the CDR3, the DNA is TGTGCCAGCAGCATCGGAGAATCCTACAATGAGCAGTTCTTC.

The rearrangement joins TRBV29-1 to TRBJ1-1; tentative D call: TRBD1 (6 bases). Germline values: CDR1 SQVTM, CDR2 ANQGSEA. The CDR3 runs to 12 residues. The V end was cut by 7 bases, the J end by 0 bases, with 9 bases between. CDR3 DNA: TGCAGCGCCGGGGACATGAACACTGAAGCTTTCTTT. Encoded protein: CSAGDMNTEAFF.

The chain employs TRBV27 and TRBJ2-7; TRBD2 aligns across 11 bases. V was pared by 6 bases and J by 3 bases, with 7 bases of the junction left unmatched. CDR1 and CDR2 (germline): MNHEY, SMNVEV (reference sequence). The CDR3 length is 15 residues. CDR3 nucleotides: TGTGCCAGCAGCCAAACTAGCGGGGGCCGCTACGAGCAGTACTTC. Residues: CASSQTSGGRYEQYF.

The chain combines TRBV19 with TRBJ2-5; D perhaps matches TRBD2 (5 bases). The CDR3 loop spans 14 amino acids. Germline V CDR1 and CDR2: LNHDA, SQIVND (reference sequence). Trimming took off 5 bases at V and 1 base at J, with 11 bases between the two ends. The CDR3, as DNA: TGTGCCAGTAGTCAGCGGAGCCCCCAAGAGACCCAGTACTTC. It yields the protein CASSQRSPQETQYF.

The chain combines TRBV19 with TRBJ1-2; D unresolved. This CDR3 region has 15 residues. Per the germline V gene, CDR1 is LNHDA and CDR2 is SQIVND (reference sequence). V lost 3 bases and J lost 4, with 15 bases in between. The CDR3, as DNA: TGTGCCAGTAGTATCCGGTCTGAATGGGCCTATGGCTACACCTTC. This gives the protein CASSIRSEWAYGYTF.

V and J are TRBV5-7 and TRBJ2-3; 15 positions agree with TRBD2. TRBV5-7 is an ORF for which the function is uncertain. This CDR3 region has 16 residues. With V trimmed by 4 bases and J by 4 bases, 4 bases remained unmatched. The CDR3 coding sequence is TGTGCCAGCAGCGGGGGACTAGCGGGGGGCGCAGATACGCAGTATTTT. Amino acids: CASSGGLAGGADTQYF.

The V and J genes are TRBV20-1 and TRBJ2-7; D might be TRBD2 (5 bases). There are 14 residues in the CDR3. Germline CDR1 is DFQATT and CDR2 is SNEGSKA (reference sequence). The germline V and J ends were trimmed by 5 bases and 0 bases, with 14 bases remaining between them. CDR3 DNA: TGCAGTGCTGGTGTGGCGGGTGGCTCCTACGAGCAGTACTTC. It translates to CSAGVAGGSYEQYF.

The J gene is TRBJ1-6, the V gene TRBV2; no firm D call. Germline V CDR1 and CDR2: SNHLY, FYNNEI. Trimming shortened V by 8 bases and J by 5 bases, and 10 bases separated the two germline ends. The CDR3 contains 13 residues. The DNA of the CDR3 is TGTGCCAGCCGCCGCTTAGATAATTCACCCCTCCACTTT. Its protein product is CASRRLDNSPLHF. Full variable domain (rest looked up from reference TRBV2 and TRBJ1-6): EPEVTQTPSHQVTQMGQEVILRCVPISNHLYFYWYRQILGQKVEFLVSFYNNEISEKSEIFDDQFSVERPDGSNFTLKIRSTKLEDSAMYFCASRRLDNSPLHFGNGTRLTVT.

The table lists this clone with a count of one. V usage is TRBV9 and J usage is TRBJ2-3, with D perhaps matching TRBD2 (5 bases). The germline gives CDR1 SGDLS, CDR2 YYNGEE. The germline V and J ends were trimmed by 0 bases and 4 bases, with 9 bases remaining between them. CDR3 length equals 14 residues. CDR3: CASSVDSSSDTQYF. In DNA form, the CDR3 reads TGTGCCAGCAGCGTAGACTCTAGCTCAGATACGCAGTATTTT.

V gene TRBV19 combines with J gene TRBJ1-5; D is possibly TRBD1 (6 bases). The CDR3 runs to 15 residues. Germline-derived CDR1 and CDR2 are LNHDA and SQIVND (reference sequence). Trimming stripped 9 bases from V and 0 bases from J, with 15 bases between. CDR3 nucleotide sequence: TGTGCCAGCAGAACAGGGACCTTTAGCAATCAGCCCCAGCATTTT. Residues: CASRTGTFSNQPQHF.

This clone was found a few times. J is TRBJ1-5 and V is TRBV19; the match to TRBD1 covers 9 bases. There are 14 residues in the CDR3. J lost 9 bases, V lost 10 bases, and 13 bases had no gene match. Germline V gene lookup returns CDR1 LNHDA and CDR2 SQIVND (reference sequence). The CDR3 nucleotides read TGTGCCACCCCCCAGGACAGGGGTGGGCGGCCCCAGCATTTT. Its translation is CATPQDRGGRPQHF. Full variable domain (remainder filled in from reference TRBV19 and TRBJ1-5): DGGITQSPKYLFRKEGQNVTLSCEQNLNHDAMYWYRQDPGQGLRLIYYSQIVNDFQKGDIAEGYSVSREKKESFPLTVTSAQKNPTAFYLCATPQDRGGRPQHFGDGTRLSIL.

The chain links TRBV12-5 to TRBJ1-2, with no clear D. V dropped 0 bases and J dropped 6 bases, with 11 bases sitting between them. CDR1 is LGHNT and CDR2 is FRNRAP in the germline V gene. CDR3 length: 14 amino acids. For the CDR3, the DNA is TGTGCTAGTGGTTTGGTACGGGGATTGGATGGCTACACCTTC. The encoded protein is CASGLVRGLDGYTF.

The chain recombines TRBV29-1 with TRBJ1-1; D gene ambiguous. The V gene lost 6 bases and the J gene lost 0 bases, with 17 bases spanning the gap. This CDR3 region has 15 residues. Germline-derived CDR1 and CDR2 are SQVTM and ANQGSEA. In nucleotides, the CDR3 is TGCAGCGTCGCTCCTCGACTCCAGATGAACACTGAAGCTTTCTTT. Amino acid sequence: CSVAPRLQMNTEAFF.

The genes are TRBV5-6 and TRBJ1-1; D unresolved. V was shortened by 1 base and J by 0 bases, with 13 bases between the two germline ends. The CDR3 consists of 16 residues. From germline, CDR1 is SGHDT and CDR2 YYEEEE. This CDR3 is CASSLKAGEMNTEAFF. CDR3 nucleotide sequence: TGTGCCAGCAGCTTGAAGGCGGGAGAGATGAACACTGAAGCTTTCTTT.

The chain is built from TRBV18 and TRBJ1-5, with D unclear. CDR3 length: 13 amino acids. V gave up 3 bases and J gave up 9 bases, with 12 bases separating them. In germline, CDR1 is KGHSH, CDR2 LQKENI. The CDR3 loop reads CASSPGERGPQHF. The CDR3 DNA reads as TGTGCCAGCTCACCCGGCGAGCGAGGGCCCCAGCATTTT.

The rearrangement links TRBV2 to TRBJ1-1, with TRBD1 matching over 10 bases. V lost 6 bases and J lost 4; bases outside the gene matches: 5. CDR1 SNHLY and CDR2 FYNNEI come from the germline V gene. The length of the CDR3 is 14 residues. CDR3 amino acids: CASRDGTGATEAFF. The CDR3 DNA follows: TGTGCCAGCAGAGACGGGACAGGGGCCACTGAAGCTTTCTTT.

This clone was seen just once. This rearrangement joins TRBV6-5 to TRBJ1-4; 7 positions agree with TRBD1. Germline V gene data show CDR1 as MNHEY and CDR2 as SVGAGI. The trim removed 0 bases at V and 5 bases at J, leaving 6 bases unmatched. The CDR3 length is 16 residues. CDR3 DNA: TGTGCCAGCAGTTACTCCCCCCGGGACAGCAATGAAAAACTGTTTTTT. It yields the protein CASSYSPRDSNEKLFF.

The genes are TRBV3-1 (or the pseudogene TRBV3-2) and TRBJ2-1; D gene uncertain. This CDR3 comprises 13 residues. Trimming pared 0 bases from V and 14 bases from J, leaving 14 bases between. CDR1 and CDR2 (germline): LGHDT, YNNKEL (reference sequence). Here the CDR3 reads CASSQDRYAGKFF. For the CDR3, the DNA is TGTGCCAGCAGCCAAGACAGGTACGCCGGAAAGTTCTTC.

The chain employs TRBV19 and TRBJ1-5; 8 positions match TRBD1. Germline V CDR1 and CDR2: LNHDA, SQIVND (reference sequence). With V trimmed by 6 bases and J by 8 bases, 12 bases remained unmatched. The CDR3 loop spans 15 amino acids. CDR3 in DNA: TGTGCCAGTAGGCGACAGGGGCCGCAGCAGGAGCCCCAGCATTTT. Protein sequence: CASRRQGPQQEPQHF.

In DNA form, the CDR3 reads TGTGCCAGCAGCCGCGGGGACAGCACAGATACGCAGTATTTT. This sequence encodes CASSRGDSTDTQYF. The chain links TRBV28 to TRBJ2-3; maybe TRBD2 (6 bases). This CDR3 is 14 amino acids long. Trimming left V 6 bases short and J 0 bases short, with 10 bases between. CDR1 is MDHEN, CDR2 SYDVKM, per germline.

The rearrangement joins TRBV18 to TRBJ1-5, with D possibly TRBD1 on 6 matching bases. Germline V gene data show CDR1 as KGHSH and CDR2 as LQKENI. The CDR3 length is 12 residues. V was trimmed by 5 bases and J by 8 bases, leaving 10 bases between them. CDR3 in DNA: TGTGCCAGCTCAGCCGAGGGGGAGCCCCAGCATTTT. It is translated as CASSAEGEPQHF.

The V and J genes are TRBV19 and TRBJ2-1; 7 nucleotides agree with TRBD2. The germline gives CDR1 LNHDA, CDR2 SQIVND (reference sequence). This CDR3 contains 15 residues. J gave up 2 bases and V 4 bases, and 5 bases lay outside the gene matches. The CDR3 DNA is TGTGCCAGTAGTAGGGGAGGGCAACCCTACAATGAGCAGTTCTTC. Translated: CASSRGGQPYNEQFF.

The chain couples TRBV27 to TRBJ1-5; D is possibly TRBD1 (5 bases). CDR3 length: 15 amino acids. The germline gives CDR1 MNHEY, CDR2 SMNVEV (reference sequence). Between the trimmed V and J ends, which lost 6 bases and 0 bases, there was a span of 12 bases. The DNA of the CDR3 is TGTGCCAGCAGGGCACAGGATTATAGCAATCAGCCCCAGCATTTT. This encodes CASRAQDYSNQPQHF.

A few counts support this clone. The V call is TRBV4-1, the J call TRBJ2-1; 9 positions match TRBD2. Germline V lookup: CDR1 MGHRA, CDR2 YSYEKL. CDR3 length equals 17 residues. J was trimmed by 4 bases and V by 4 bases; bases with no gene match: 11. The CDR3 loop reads CASSPRGSGSSYNEQFF. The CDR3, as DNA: TGCGCCAGCAGCCCTCGGGGTAGCGGGAGCTCTTACAATGAGCAGTTCTTC.

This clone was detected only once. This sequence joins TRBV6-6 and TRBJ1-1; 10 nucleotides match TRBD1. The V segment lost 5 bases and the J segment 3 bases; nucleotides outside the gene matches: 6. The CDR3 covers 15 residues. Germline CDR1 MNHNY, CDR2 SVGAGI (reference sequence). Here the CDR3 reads CASSRGTGVHTEAFF. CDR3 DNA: TGTGCCAGCAGTAGGGGGACAGGGGTGCACACTGAAGCTTTCTTT.

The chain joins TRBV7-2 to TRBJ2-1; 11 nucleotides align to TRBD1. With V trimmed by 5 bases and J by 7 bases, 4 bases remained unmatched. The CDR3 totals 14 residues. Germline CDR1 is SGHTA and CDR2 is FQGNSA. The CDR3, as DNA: TGTGCCAGCAGCGGACAGGGGGCGGATAATGAGCAGTTCTTC. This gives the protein CASSGQGADNEQFF.

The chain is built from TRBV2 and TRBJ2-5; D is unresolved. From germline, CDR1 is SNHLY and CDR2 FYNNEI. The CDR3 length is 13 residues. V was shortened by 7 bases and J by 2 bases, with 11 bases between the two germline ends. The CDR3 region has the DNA TGTGCCAGCATCCAGCGCCTTCAAGAGACCCAGTACTTC. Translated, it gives CASIQRLQETQYF.